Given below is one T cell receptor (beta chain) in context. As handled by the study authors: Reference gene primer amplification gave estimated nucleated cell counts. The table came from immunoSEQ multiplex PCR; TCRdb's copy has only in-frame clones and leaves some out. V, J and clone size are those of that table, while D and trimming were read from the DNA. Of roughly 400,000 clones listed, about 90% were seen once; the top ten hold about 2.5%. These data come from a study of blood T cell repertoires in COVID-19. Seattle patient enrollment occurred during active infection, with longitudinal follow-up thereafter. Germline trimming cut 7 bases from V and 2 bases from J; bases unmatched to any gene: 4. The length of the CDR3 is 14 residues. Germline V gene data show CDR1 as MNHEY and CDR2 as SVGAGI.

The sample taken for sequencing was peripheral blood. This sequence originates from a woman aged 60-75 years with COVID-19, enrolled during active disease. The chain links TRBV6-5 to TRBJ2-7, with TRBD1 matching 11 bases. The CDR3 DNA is TGTGCCAGCAAGCCGGGACAGGGGGCCTACGAGCAGTACTTC. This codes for CASKPGQGAYEQYF.